Presented here are 9 T cell receptor beta chains from one specimen sequenced in a study of siplizumab effects on memory and regulatory T cells. Method: immunoSEQ multiplex PCR; TCRdb's copy keeps in-frame clones and lacks some. The sample includes 60,000 or so clones, approximately 93% of them seen just once. Sequencing used CD8+ T cells sorted from blood. The source of these receptors is a human donor in good health.

The V gene is TRBV27, the J gene TRBJ2-7, with 13 bases that match TRBD2. This CDR3 contains 15 residues. Germline V gives CDR1 MNHEY, CDR2 SMNVEV (reference sequence). Trimming cost V 4 bases and J 4 bases; bases outside gene matches: 4. This CDR3 is CASSSGLAGVYEQYF. For the CDR3, the DNA is TGTGCCAGCAGTTCCGGACTAGCGGGAGTATACGAGCAGTACTTC.

The chain has TRBV5-6 and TRBJ2-1; D might be TRBD1 or TRBD2, each matching 6 bases. Germline V CDR1 and CDR2: SGHDT, YYEEEE. The CDR3 runs to 15 residues. V lost 4 bases to trimming and J lost 5 bases, with 16 bases between them. CDR3 bases: TGTGCCAGCAGCGGTAGGGGGGAAGAGGACAATGAGCAGTTCTTC. Translation gives CASSGRGEEDNEQFF.

J is TRBJ2-6 and V is TRBV27; 7 positions agree with TRBD1. The CDR3 sequence is 17 residues long. Germline V lookup: CDR1 MNHEY, CDR2 SMNVEV (reference sequence). V was pared by 6 bases and J by 0 bases, with 8 bases of the junction left unmatched. Here the CDR3 DNA reads TGTGCCAGCAGGATCCGGGACAGCGACTCTGGGGCCAACGTCCTGACTTTC. It is translated as CASRIRDSDSGANVLTF.

The V call is TRBV7-8, the J call TRBJ2-7; TRBD2 agrees at 9 bases. After removal of 4 bases from V and 7 bases from J, the junction contained 8 bases not matched to a gene. The V gene's germline CDR1 is SGHVS and CDR2 FQNEAQ. This CDR3 is built from 14 residues. CDR3 residues: CASSYPGLAKEQYF. The CDR3 region has the DNA TGTGCCAGCAGCTACCCGGGACTAGCTAAAGAGCAGTACTTC.

This clone was recorded once. The rearrangement links TRBV7-9 to TRBJ2-1; D uncertain. V lost 2 bases and J 8 bases, leaving 16 bases between the germline ends. Looked up from germline, CDR1 is SEHNR and CDR2 is FQNEAQ (reference sequence). The CDR3 has 15 amino acids. In DNA, the CDR3 is TGTGCCAGCAGCTTACCCGGCCGTCGGTCCGATGAGCAGTTCTTC. Translated, it gives CASSLPGRRSDEQFF.

J is TRBJ2-5 and V is TRBV7-9; weak D call: TRBD1 (5 bases). This CDR3 has 14 amino acids. Germline V gives CDR1 SEHNR, CDR2 FQNEAQ (reference sequence). The germline V and J ends were trimmed by 1 base and 4 bases, with 10 bases remaining between them. CDR3 amino acids: CASSLEGPTETQYF. The CDR3 DNA reads as TGTGCCAGCAGCTTAGAGGGGCCGACAGAGACCCAGTACTTC.

This clone was found once. DNA of the CDR3: TGTGCCAGCAGCGTAGCGGGGAACACTGAAGCTTTCTTT. It codes for CASSVAGNTEAFF. The chain recombines TRBV9 with TRBJ1-1; D gene uncertain. Between the trimmed V and J ends, which lost 0 bases and 1 base, there was a span of 4 bases. This CDR3 region has 13 residues. Germline-derived CDR1 and CDR2 are SGDLS and YYNGEE.

V and J are TRBV21-1 and TRBJ1-4; the table's D gene call, TRBD1, was not cross checked with the DNA. TRBV21-1 is recorded as a pseudogene. The CDR3 totals 16 residues. CDR3 sequence: CASSKDQGQINEKLFF. The CDR3 DNA reads TGTGCCAGCAGCAAAGATCAGGGACAGATTAATGAAAAACTGTTTTTT.

The chain has TRBV7-2 and TRBJ2-7; TRBD1 might be the D (6 bases). The CDR3 loop spans 14 amino acids. The germline CDR1 and CDR2 sequences are SGHTA and FQGNSA. Trimming removed 6 bases at V and 2 bases at J, with 14 bases between. The CDR3 DNA follows: TGTGCCAGCAGTTCCACAGGGTGGACCTACGAGCAGTACTTC. This translates into CASSSTGWTYEQYF.